This T cell receptor beta chain was captured by sequencing in a study of cytomegalovirus exposure and HLA in healthy donors. For this clone: Its target is unknown.

Findings of the study overall: Later on, an analysis found that several of the most significant clusters appeared to be linked to common viral pathogens, which included parvovirus B19. In a later analysis, at a false discovery rate of 0.05, roughly 17,000 TCR beta sequences were associated with HLA alleles. Presence/absence analysis assumed near-uniform sequencing depth across donors.

Primers included in the PCR were 60 Vbeta and 13 Jbeta primers. Method: immunoSEQ multiplex PCR; TCRdb's copy keeps in-frame clones and lacks some. The data contain under 85,000 clones, around 76% of them singletons. Between the trimmed V and J ends, which lost 0 bases and 3 bases, there was a span of 18 bases. The CDR3 spans 17 residues. Germline CDR1 MNHEY, CDR2 SMNVEV (reference sequence). The gene calls are TRBV27 and TRBJ2-7; D is perhaps TRBD1 (5 bases). The sequenced sample consisted of PBMCs. This receptor was obtained from a man aged 35 to 55 in good health and CMV-seronegative. CDR3: CASSLSIGARLNYEQYF. The CDR3 bases are TGTGCCAGCAGTTTATCAATAGGGGCCAGGCTGAACTACGAGCAGTACTTC.